A single TCR beta chain is shown here with its context. This CDR3 is built from 17 residues. Germline CDR1 LNHDA, CDR2 SQIVND (reference sequence). V was pared by 9 bases and J by 2 bases, with 13 bases of the junction left unmatched. These data belong to a study of blood T cell repertoires in COVID-19. Study in general: COVID-19 samples collected from the United States, Italy and Spain covered acute and convalescent phases. PBMCs, B-cell-depleted T cells, or T cells were the source of the cDNA or gDNA that made up the material.

In the authors' methods: The authors estimated nucleated cell counts from reference gene primer amplification. TCRdb's table, derived via immunoSEQ multiplex PCR, lists solely in-frame clones and lacks some. Clonal size and the V and J genes are those of that table, whereas D and trimming came from the DNA. Here the sample spans approximately 50,000 clones, 84% being singletons. The sequence came from a human donor in a cohort sampled during active COVID-19. J is TRBJ2-6 and V is TRBV19, with 7 bases aligning to TRBD1. The specimen was peripheral blood. CDR3 in amino acids: CARPSGTANPGANVLTF. CDR3 DNA: TGTGCCAGACCCTCCGGGACAGCGAATCCTGGGGCCAACGTCCTGACTTTC.